The subject of this entry is one T cell receptor beta chain. The antigen is undetermined. The data belong to a study of T cell responses to AZD1222 COVID-19 vaccine. Study-level results: The repertoires were collected only after the peak T cell response. Spike as a whole was targeted by vaccine-associated CD4 TCRs, dominant at 160-218 and 743-854.

Method: immunoSEQ multiplex PCR; TCRdb's copy keeps in-frame clones and lacks some. Of about 48,000 clones in the sample, 80% to 90% were seen once. Germline loops: CDR1 MNHNS, CDR2 SASEGT. The CDR3 is 15 amino acids. V gave up 3 bases and J gave up 5 bases; unmatched junction bases: 10. The V and J genes are TRBV6-1 and TRBJ2-7; 7 nucleotides line up with TRBD2. This clonotype was sampled from an adult who received the AZD1222 COVID-19 vaccine. Sequencing used peripheral blood, obtained 28 days after the second AZD1222 dose. DNA for the CDR3: TGTGCCAGCAGTGATCCTCGGGGAGGGGTCGACGAGCAGTACTTC. It specifies CASSDPRGGVDEQYF.